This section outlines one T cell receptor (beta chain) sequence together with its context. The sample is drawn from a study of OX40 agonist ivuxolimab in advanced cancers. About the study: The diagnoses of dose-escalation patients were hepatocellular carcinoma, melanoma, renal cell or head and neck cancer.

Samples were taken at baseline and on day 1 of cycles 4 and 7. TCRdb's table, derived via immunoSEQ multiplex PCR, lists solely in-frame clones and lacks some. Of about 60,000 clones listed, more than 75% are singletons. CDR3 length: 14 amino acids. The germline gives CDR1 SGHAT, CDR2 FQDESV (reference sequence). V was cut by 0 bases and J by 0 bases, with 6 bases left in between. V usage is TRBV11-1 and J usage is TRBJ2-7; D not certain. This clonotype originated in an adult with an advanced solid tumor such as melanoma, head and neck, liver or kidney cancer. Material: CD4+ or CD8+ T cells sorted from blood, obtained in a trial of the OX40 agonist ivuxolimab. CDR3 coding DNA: TGTGCCAGCAGCTTAGCGCCAGCCTCCTACGAGCAGTACTTC. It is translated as CASSLAPASYEQYF.